One and the same sample provided the 16 T cell receptor beta chains below, sequenced in a study of control samples from healthy donors and cancer patients. Measured with immunoSEQ multiplex PCR; TCRdb has only the in-frame clones, and not every one. The sample shows fewer than 90,000 clones, around 87% of them seen only once. The sequenced sample consisted of blood. These receptors came from a man aged 50 to 59 in good health.

The chain has TRBV4-1 and TRBJ2-5; 9 bases match TRBD2. J lost 1 base, V lost 0 bases, and 3 bases had no gene match. The CDR3 totals 16 residues. Germline loops: CDR1 MGHRA, CDR2 YSYEKL. The CDR3 DNA is TGCGCCAGCAGCCAAGATCCAGCGGGGGGCCAAGAGACCCAGTACTTC. Its protein is CASSQDPAGGQETQYF.

The rearrangement uses TRBV11-2 and TRBJ1-3; the match to TRBD1 covers 8 bases. CDR3 size: 16 residues. V lost 2 bases and J lost 2; bases outside the gene matches: 5. Germline V gene sequence: CDR1 SGHAT, CDR2 FQNNGV. Here the CDR3 DNA reads TGTGCCAGCAGCTTAATCAGGGGGCGAACTGGAAACACCATATATTTT. As protein: CASSLIRGRTGNTIYF.

The J gene is TRBJ1-4, the V gene TRBV9; no definite D call. The CDR3 runs 14 residues. V shed 4 bases and J shed 8 bases, with 15 bases lying between them. Per germline, CDR1 SGDLS and CDR2 YYNGEE. The CDR3 is CASSPQGQDEKLFF. The CDR3 DNA sequence: TGTGCCAGCAGCCCACAAGGGCAGGACGAAAAACTGTTTTTT.

The V and J genes are TRBV28 and TRBJ1-3; D remains ambiguous. CDR1 and CDR2 from the germline V gene are MDHEN and SYDVKM. The CDR3 loop spans 12 amino acids. V shed 2 bases and J shed 7 bases, with 6 bases lying between them. The CDR3 region has the DNA TGTGCCAGCAGTTTAAGTGAGAACACCATATATTTT. This sequence encodes CASSLSENTIYF.

This chain joins TRBV20-1 and TRBJ2-2; D is unclear. Germline V gene sequence: CDR1 DFQATT, CDR2 SNEGSKA (reference sequence). CDR3 length equals 14 residues. Trimming took off 3 bases at V and 5 bases at J, with 13 bases between the two ends. The CDR3 DNA reads as TGCAGTGCTAGTGAGCCCAAAGGGACCGGGGAGCTGTTTTTT. Protein: CSASEPKGTGELFF.

The chain combines TRBV4-3 with TRBJ1-1; D may be TRBD1 (6 bases). Germline-derived CDR1 and CDR2 are LGHNA and YSLEER. The ends were cut back, 3 bases at V and 3 bases at J, with 8 bases in the middle. This CDR3 comprises 13 residues. CDR3 DNA sequence: TGCGCCAGCAGCCACGAGGGGGACACTGAAGCTTTCTTT. Translating gives CASSHEGDTEAFF.

As concerns this clone: At one of its ends the junction is not consistent with the germline gene, which may arise from a read error. The chain carries TRBV6-1 and TRBJ2-5; TRBD2 aligns across 11 bases. There are 14 residues in the CDR3. The germline gives CDR1 MNHNS, CDR2 SASEGT. CDR3 nucleotide sequence: TGTGCCAGCAGCGAAGTAGCGGGGGGGCAATCCCAGTACTTC. As protein: CASSEVAGGQSQYF.

CDR3 region: CASSILRGSYGYTF. The CDR3 DNA reads TGTGCCAGTAGTATCCTTCGGGGTTCCTATGGCTACACCTTC. The chain recombines TRBV19 with TRBJ1-2; D is ambiguous. The CDR3 loop spans 14 amino acids. V was shortened by 3 bases and J by 4 bases, with 12 bases between the two germline ends. Germline V gene sequence: CDR1 LNHDA, CDR2 SQIVND (reference sequence).

This clone showed up just once. This chain connects TRBV5-6 to TRBJ1-1; tentative D call: TRBD1 (5 bases). The germline V gene has CDR1 SGHDT and CDR2 YYEEEE. The CDR3 is made up of 14 amino acids. V lost 1 base, J lost 5 bases, and 12 bases lay in between. The CDR3 DNA reads TGTGCCAGCAGCTTGAGGGGTGTGAGAACTGAAGCTTTCTTT. As protein: CASSLRGVRTEAFF.

This rearrangement joins TRBV12-3 or TRBV12-4 to TRBJ2-5; D is undetermined. The CDR3 sequence is 13 residues long. The V and J ends lost 3 bases and 0 bases respectively, with 5 bases between them. As DNA, the CDR3 is TGTGCCAGCAGTTTTCGAAACCAAGAGACCCAGTACTTC. Its protein product is CASSFRNQETQYF.

This sequence joins TRBV4-1 and TRBJ2-4, with D possibly matching TRBD1 (6 bases). The CDR3 spans 17 residues. V lost 0 bases and J 1 base, leaving 13 bases between the germline ends. CDR1 is MGHRA and CDR2 is YSYEKL in the germline V gene. Here the CDR3 DNA reads TGCGCCAGCAGCCAAGATCACCAGGGGCCGGCCAAAAACATTCAGTACTTC. Translated, it gives CASSQDHQGPAKNIQYF.

This clone was seen a few times. V usage is TRBV24-1 and J usage is TRBJ1-5; TRBD1 might be the D (5 bases). The V gene lost 12 bases and the J gene lost 5 bases, with 16 bases spanning the gap. CDR1 and CDR2 (germline): KGHDR, SFDVKD. The CDR3 is 13 residues long. DNA for the CDR3: TGTGCCGAACTACTCAGGGCCCATCAGCCCCAGCATTTT. Amino acids: CAELLRAHQPQHF.

A word on this clone: The sample has other DNA sequences that encode this CDR3 too. The chain employs TRBV5-6 and TRBJ2-7, with D unresolved. Trimming left V 1 base short and J 0 bases short, with 2 bases between. In germline, CDR1 is SGHDT, CDR2 YYEEEE. CDR3 length equals 12 residues. The CDR3 coding sequence is TGTGCCAGCAGCTTGAGCTCCTACGAGCAGTACTTC. The encoded protein is CASSLSSYEQYF.

The chain carries TRBV6-5 and TRBJ1-2; D may be TRBD1 (5 bases). Trimming took 0 bases from V and 5 from J, leaving 13 bases between them. The CDR3 consists of 15 residues. Germline V lookup: CDR1 MNHEY, CDR2 SVGAGI. The CDR3, as DNA: TGTGCCAGCAGTTACTCGGGGGTAATGACTTATGGCTACACCTTC. This translates into CASSYSGVMTYGYTF.

The rearrangement uses TRBV10-1 and TRBJ1-2, with D tentatively TRBD1 (6 bases). This CDR3 is 14 amino acids long. Looked up from germline, CDR1 is WNHNN and CDR2 is SYGVQD (reference sequence). Trimming cost V 2 bases and J 2 bases, with 9 bases left between them. CDR3 amino acids: CASSEAGVNYGYTF. DNA for the CDR3: TGCGCCAGCAGTGAGGCAGGGGTGAACTATGGCTACACCTTC.

V usage is TRBV4-1 and J usage is TRBJ1-5; 7 nucleotides match TRBD1. Germline CDR1 is MGHRA and CDR2 is YSYEKL. The CDR3 length is 15 residues. V shed 4 bases, J shed 6 bases, and the junction held 9 bases outside the gene matches. CDR3: CASSPGQDVGQPQHF. The DNA for the CDR3 is TGCGCCAGCAGCCCCGGACAGGACGTAGGTCAGCCCCAGCATTTT.